The clone carrying this TCR beta chain was seen only once. The germline V gene has CDR1 SGHRS and CDR2 YFSETQ. The CDR3 has 16 residues. Trimming took 3 bases from V and 6 from J; bases not matched to a gene: 11. These data originate in a study of blood T cell repertoires in COVID-19. Looking at the study overall: Acute-phase and convalescent COVID-19 samples originated in the United States, Italy and Spain. PBMCs, B-cell-depleted T cells, or T cells were the source of the cDNA or gDNA that made up the material.

In the study's own analysis: For nucleated cells, counts were estimated from reference gene primer amplification. Sequenced by immunoSEQ multiplex PCR; TCRdb stores in-frame clones only, minus some. The DNA was the basis for D and trimming; V, J and clone size are from that table. The repertoire consists of approximately 270,000 clones, with 85% to 90% occurring once and the leading ten covering over 1.3%. The sequenced sample was peripheral blood. The gene calls are TRBV5-1 and TRBJ2-5; TRBD2 agrees at 10 bases. This TCR derives from a man older than 75 with acute or convalescent COVID-19. CDR3 sequence (DNA): TGCGCCAGCAGCTCCTTAGCGGGGGGCATGGATCAGACCCAGTACTTC. It translates to CASSSLAGGMDQTQYF.